This T cell receptor beta chain is drawn from a study of shared clonotypes between healthy human individuals. CDR3 length: 10 amino acids. CDR1 SQVTM and CDR2 ANQGSEA come from the germline V gene. CD4+ cells were split into CD45RA+ naive and CD45RA-negative memory subsets. Sequenced by immunoSEQ multiplex PCR; TCRdb stores in-frame clones only, minus some. This table holds more than 850,000 clones, roughly 74% found once. The clonotype was recovered from a man aged 18 to 29 in good health. Some clones in this sample may be carry-over from other donors' samples. The V gene is TRBV29-1, the J gene TRBJ2-1, with 10 bases matching TRBD2. The sample consisted of memory CD4+ T cells from PBMCs. Described subset: CD45RA-negative fraction. CDR3 loop: CSSGGQEQFF. CDR3 coding DNA: TGCAGTAGCGGGGGGCAGGAGCAGTTCTTC.